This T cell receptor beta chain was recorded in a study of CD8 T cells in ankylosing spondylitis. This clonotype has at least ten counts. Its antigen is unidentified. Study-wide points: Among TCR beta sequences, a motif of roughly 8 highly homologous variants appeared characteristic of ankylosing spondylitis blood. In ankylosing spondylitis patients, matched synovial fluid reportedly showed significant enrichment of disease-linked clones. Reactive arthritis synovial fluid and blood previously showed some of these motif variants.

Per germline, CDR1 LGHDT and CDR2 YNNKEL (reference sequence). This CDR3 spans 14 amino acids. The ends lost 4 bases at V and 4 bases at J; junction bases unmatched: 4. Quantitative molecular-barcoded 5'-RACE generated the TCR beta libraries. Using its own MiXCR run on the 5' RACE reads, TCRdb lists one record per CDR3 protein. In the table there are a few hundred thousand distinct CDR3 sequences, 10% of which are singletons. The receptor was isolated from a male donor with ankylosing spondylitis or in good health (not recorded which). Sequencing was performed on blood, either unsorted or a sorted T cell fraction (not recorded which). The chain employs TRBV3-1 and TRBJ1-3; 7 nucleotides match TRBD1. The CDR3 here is CASSLTGEGNTIYF. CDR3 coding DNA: TGTGCCAGCAGCCTAACAGGGGAAGGAAACACCATATATTTT.